The 26 T cell receptor beta chains presented below share a single source sample, sequenced in a study of T cell responses to AZD1222 COVID-19 vaccine. Method: immunoSEQ multiplex PCR; TCRdb's copy keeps in-frame clones and lacks some. The repertoire consists of about 150,000 clones, with around 90% occurring once and the leading ten covering approximately 3.3%. This sample comprised peripheral blood, obtained 28 days after the second AZD1222 dose. These receptors all come from an adult who received the AZD1222 COVID-19 vaccine.

The chain recombines TRBV7-9 with TRBJ1-5; 8 nucleotides match TRBD1. V shed 5 bases, J shed 5 bases, and the junction held 8 bases outside the gene matches. CDR1 and CDR2 (germline): SEHNR, FQNEAQ (reference sequence). This CDR3 has 15 residues. CDR3 sequence (DNA): TGTGCCAGCAGCCCGGGGACAGGAATCGATCAGCCCCAGCATTTT. It codes for CASSPGTGIDQPQHF.

The V call is TRBV18, the J call TRBJ1-3; D is unresolved. CDR1 KGHSH and CDR2 LQKENI come from the germline V gene. This CDR3 region has 16 residues. Trimming took 3 bases from V and 0 from J, leaving 12 bases between them. CDR3 amino acids: CASSPNQDFSGNTIYF. Written as DNA, the CDR3 is TGTGCCAGCTCACCTAACCAGGACTTCTCTGGAAACACCATATATTTT.

The J gene is TRBJ2-3, the V gene TRBV4-2; 12 positions agree with TRBD2. CDR3 length: 19 residues. Germline CDR1 and CDR2: LGHNA and YNFKEQ. Unmatched junction bases numbered 17, after V lost 3 bases and J lost 7 bases. The CDR3 here is CASSHEASGRASVSYTQYF. DNA of the CDR3: TGTGCCAGCAGCCACGAGGCTAGCGGGAGGGCCTCGGTGAGTTATACGCAGTATTTT.

The chain couples TRBV5-1 to TRBJ1-2, with 8 positions matching TRBD1. The CDR3 loop spans 12 amino acids. The ends lost 4 bases at V and 7 bases at J; junction bases unmatched: 3. Germline-derived CDR1 and CDR2 are SGHRS and YFSETQ. The CDR3 spells CASSIQGGGYTF. Written as DNA, the CDR3 is TGCGCCAGCAGCATACAGGGGGGTGGCTACACCTTC.

The chain joins TRBV24-1 to TRBJ2-7, with 7 bases that match TRBD1. The length of the CDR3 is 15 residues. The junction had 11 bases not matched to a gene; V was cut back by 3 bases and J by 7 bases. The germline V gene has CDR1 KGHDR and CDR2 SFDVKD. CDR3 DNA: TGTGCCACCAGTGATCCAAAGACAGGGTTTTGGGAGCAGTACTTC. Translating gives CATSDPKTGFWEQYF.

This rearrangement joins TRBV5-8 to TRBJ1-5; tentatively, D is TRBD1 (5 bases). This CDR3 has 15 amino acids. Germline V CDR1 and CDR2: SGHTS, YDEGEE. Trimming stripped 1 base from V and 5 bases from J, with 13 bases between. Here the CDR3 reads CASSLLGQRHQPQHF. As DNA, the CDR3 is TGTGCCAGCAGCTTGCTGGGGCAAAGACATCAGCCCCAGCATTTT.

This sequence joins TRBV19 and TRBJ1-4, with D unclear. In germline, CDR1 is LNHDA, CDR2 SQIVND (reference sequence). The ends were cut back, 2 bases at V and 3 bases at J, with 7 bases in the middle. The CDR3 is made up of 14 amino acids. In DNA, the CDR3 is TGTGCCAGTAGTATAACGGGGTCTAATGAAAAACTGTTTTTT. Encoded protein: CASSITGSNEKLFF.

The chain employs TRBV30 and TRBJ1-4, with unresolved D. The germline V gene encodes CDR1 GTSNPN and CDR2 SVGIG (reference sequence). The V end lost 0 bases, the J end lost 0 bases, and 14 bases lay between the germline ends. The CDR3 has 17 residues. CDR3 amino acids: CAWSVRHGSATNEKLFF. The CDR3 DNA is TGTGCCTGGAGTGTACGTCACGGTTCAGCAACTAATGAAAAACTGTTTTTT. Complete variable domain (other parts from reference TRBV30 and TRBJ1-4): SQTIHQWPATLVQPVGSPLSLECTVEGTSNPNLYWYRQAAGRGLQLLFYSVGIGQISSEVPQNLSASRPQDRQFILSSKKLLLSDSGFYLCAWSVRHGSATNEKLFFGSGTQLSVL.

V and J are TRBV28 and TRBJ2-5; D ambiguous. Per the germline V gene, CDR1 is MDHEN and CDR2 is SYDVKM. This CDR3 is 13 amino acids long. Trimming took off 2 bases at V and 0 bases at J, with 4 bases between the two ends. The CDR3 coding sequence is TGTGCCAGCAGTTTAACGTACCAAGAGACCCAGTACTTC. Protein product: CASSLTYQETQYF.

The genes are TRBV30 and TRBJ2-3, with D hard to call. V shed 4 bases and J shed 5 bases, with 10 bases lying between them. The CDR3 has 12 amino acids. CDR1 and CDR2 from the germline V gene are GTSNPN and SVGIG (reference sequence). CDR3 in DNA: TGTGCCTGGAAACTGGTGGGAGATACGCAGTATTTT. This encodes CAWKLVGDTQYF.

The chain combines TRBV19 with TRBJ2-2; 7 bases are a match to TRBD2. V trimming: 0 bases; J trimming: 3 bases; junction bases outside the gene matches: 4. The CDR3 covers 16 residues. Germline V gene sequence: CDR1 LNHDA, CDR2 SQIVND (reference sequence). The CDR3 sequence: CASSIDRGSDTGELFF. Written as DNA, the CDR3 is TGTGCCAGTAGTATAGATCGCGGGAGTGACACCGGGGAGCTGTTTTTT.

The chain has TRBV28 and TRBJ1-5, with D perhaps matching TRBD1 (6 bases). This CDR3 comprises 15 residues. Germline CDR1 MDHEN, CDR2 SYDVKM. The V and J ends lost 5 bases and 5 bases respectively, with 16 bases between them. Here the CDR3 reads CASSVPDRYDQPQHF. DNA for the CDR3: TGTGCCAGCAGTGTGCCCGACAGGTACGATCAGCCCCAGCATTTT. Drawing the rest from reference TRBV28 and TRBJ1-5, the complete variable domain is DVKVTQSSRYLVKRTGEKVFLECVQDMDHENMFWYRQDPGLGLRLIYFSYDVKMKEKGDIPEGYSVSREKKERFSLILESASTNQTSMYLCASSVPDRYDQPQHFGDGTRLSIL.

V usage is TRBV11-2 and J usage is TRBJ2-7; D remains ambiguous. This CDR3 is built from 14 residues. Germline V CDR1 and CDR2: SGHAT, FQNNGV. The germline V and J ends were trimmed by 2 bases and 0 bases, with 8 bases remaining between them. CDR3 sequence: CASSLQAISYEQYF. Written as DNA, the CDR3 is TGTGCCAGCAGCTTACAGGCCATCTCCTACGAGCAGTACTTC.

CDR3 loop: CATHGQGAYEQYF. The CDR3 DNA sequence: TGTGCCACCCACGGCCAGGGGGCCTACGAGCAGTACTTC. The chain employs TRBV15 and TRBJ2-7, with 7 bases matching TRBD1. The ends lost 8 bases at V and 2 bases at J; junction bases unmatched: 6. The CDR3 runs to 13 residues. In germline, CDR1 is LNHNV, CDR2 YYDKDF (reference sequence).

This chain links TRBV30 with TRBJ2-7; the D is unclear. The V gene's germline CDR1 is GTSNPN and CDR2 SVGIG (reference sequence). Trimming left V 0 bases short and J 3 bases short, with 9 bases between. This CDR3 has 13 amino acids. The CDR3 bases are TGTGCCTGGAGTGTAAACATAAACTACGAGCAGTACTTC. It encodes CAWSVNINYEQYF.

The genes are TRBV4-3 and TRBJ1-2, with 7 bases identical to TRBD1. Germline CDR1 is LGHNA and CDR2 is YSLEER. J gave up 4 bases and V 0 bases, and 5 bases lay outside the gene matches. The CDR3 runs 15 residues. Here the CDR3 DNA reads TGCGCCAGCAGCCAAGACGAGGGGGCGGGCTATGGCTACACCTTC. It is translated as CASSQDEGAGYGYTF.

The chain joins TRBV7-2 to TRBJ2-1; 13 bases align to TRBD2. Trimming at V came to 1 base and at J to 11 bases, leaving 5 bases not matched to a gene. Germline V gene lookup returns CDR1 SGHTA and CDR2 FQGNSA. The CDR3 contains 15 residues. In nucleotides, the CDR3 is TGTGCCAGCAGCTTAGGGCGGACTAGCGGGAGTCAGCAGTTCTTC. Encoded protein: CASSLGRTSGSQQFF.

This chain joins TRBV18 and TRBJ1-5; D is perhaps TRBD1 (5 bases). This CDR3 has 13 residues. With 4 bases removed from V and 5 bases from J, the gap between germline ends came to 9 bases. Germline V CDR1 and CDR2: KGHSH, LQKENI. This CDR3 is CASSLGRDQPQHF. The CDR3 DNA reads as TGTGCCAGCTCACTGGGGCGCGATCAGCCCCAGCATTTT.

The CDR3 spells CASSFDYSGELFF. In nucleotides, the CDR3 is TGTGCCAGCAGCTTCGACTATTCCGGGGAGCTGTTTTTT. The genes are TRBV5-4 and TRBJ2-2; the D gene is possibly TRBD2 (5 bases). Germline CDR1 is SGHNT and CDR2 is YYREEE (reference sequence). The CDR3 covers 13 residues. Trimming cost V 2 bases and J 6 bases, with 8 bases left between them.

The rearrangement joins TRBV9 to TRBJ2-7; D call uncertain. The CDR3 is 16 amino acids. CDR1 and CDR2 from the germline V gene are SGDLS and YYNGEE. V was shortened by 0 bases and J by 4 bases, with 17 bases between the two germline ends. The CDR3 DNA reads TGTGCCAGCAGCGTAGGCCCCCTGGACGGCCCTTACGAGCAGTACTTC. This codes for CASSVGPLDGPYEQYF.

The chain has TRBV12-3 or TRBV12-4 and TRBJ1-2; 7 bases fit TRBD1. The CDR3 totals 13 residues. V trimming: 6 bases; J trimming: 4 bases; junction bases outside the gene matches: 5. The CDR3 sequence is CASSATGTYGYTF. As DNA, the CDR3 is TGTGCCAGCAGCGCGACAGGGACCTATGGCTACACCTTC.

V usage is TRBV7-9 and J usage is TRBJ2-7, with TRBD2 identical over 7 bases. The CDR3 length is 15 residues. The junction had 9 bases not matched to a gene; V was cut back by 1 base and J by 6 bases. Looked up from germline, CDR1 is SEHNR and CDR2 is FQNEAQ (reference sequence). As DNA, the CDR3 is TGTGCCAGCAGCTTAGTACTTGGCGGGAGCGGCGAGCAGTACTTC. Amino acid sequence: CASSLVLGGSGEQYF.

This rearrangement joins TRBV28 to TRBJ1-2; D call uncertain. In germline, CDR1 is MDHEN, CDR2 SYDVKM. The CDR3 spans 13 residues. The V end was cut by 1 base, the J end by 3 bases, with 6 bases between. CDR3 bases: TGTGCCAGCAGTTTATTTAACGACTATGGCTACACCTTC. This codes for CASSLFNDYGYTF.

This clone was observed a few times. The rearrangement uses TRBV30 and TRBJ1-1; D gene uncertain. This CDR3 is built from 13 residues. Trimming shortened V by 0 bases and J by 3 bases, and 8 bases separated the two germline ends. The germline V gene has CDR1 GTSNPN and CDR2 SVGIG (reference sequence). The CDR3 loop reads CAWSVQVDTEAFF. CDR3 in DNA: TGTGCCTGGAGTGTTCAGGTTGACACTGAAGCTTTCTTT.

This clone was observed a handful of times. The rearrangement joins TRBV30 to TRBJ1-2; TRBD1 might be the D (6 bases). Trimming shortened V by 8 bases and J by 8 bases, and 15 bases separated the two germline ends. The CDR3 covers 11 residues. CDR1 GTSNPN and CDR2 SVGIG come from the germline V gene (reference sequence). As DNA, the CDR3 is TGTGCCCAAGATGGGGGGGGCGGCTACACCTTC. Protein sequence: CAQDGGGGYTF.

J is TRBJ2-7 and V is TRBV28; D is undetermined. Germline CDR1 is MDHEN and CDR2 is SYDVKM. This CDR3 is built from 17 residues. Trimming removed 5 bases from V and 3 bases from J, with 23 bases in between. The CDR3 region has the DNA TGTGCCAGCAGTATTTTTAAGATGGGGAATTTTGACTACGAGCAGTACTTC. It encodes CASSIFKMGNFDYEQYF.